The clone carrying this T cell receptor beta chain has only a few counts. Profiling relied on immunoSEQ multiplex PCR, and the TCRdb table lists in-frame clones only, not all of them. Of about 180,000 clones in the sample, roughly four fifths were seen once. CDR3 length equals 15 residues. Germline values: CDR1 LNHDA, CDR2 SQIVND (reference sequence). V was clipped by 7 bases and J by 0 bases; unmatched bases: 5. This record belongs to a study of blood T cell repertoires in COVID-19. This TCR derives from a woman in her seventies with COVID-19, enrolled during active disease. The chain links TRBV19 to TRBJ2-1; 8 bases line up with TRBD2. Sequenced input: peripheral blood. In nucleotides, the CDR3 is TGTGCCAGTAAGGTAGGGACTAGCTCCTACAATGAGCAGTTCTTC. Amino acids: CASKVGTSSYNEQFF.